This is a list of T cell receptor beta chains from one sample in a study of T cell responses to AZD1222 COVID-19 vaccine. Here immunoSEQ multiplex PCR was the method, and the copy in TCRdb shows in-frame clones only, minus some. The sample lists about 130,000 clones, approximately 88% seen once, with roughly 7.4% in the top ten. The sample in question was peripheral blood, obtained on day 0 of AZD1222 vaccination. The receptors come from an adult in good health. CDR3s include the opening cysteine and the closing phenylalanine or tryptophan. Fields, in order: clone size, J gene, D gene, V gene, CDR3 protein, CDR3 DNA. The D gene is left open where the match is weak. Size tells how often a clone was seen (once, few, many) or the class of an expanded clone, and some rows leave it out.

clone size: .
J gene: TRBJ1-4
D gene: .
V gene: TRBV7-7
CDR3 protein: CASSQSGAANEKLFF
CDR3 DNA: TGTGCCAGCAGCCAATCGGGGGCGGCTAATGAAAAACTGTTTTTT

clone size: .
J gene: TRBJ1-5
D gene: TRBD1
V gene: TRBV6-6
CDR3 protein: CASTWTGNNQPQHF
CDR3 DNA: TGTGCCAGCACATGGACAGGGAACAATCAGCCCCAGCATTTT

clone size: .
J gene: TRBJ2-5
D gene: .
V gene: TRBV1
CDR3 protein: CTSSPTTGGQETQYF
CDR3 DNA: TGCACCAGCAGCCCTACAACGGGGGGACAAGAGACCCAGTACTTC

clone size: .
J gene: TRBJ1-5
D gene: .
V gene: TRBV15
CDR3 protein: CATSSEGIGNQPQHF
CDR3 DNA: TGTGCCACCAGCAGCGAAGGGATAGGCAATCAGCCCCAGCATTTT

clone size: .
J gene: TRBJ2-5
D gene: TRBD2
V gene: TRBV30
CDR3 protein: CAWGTSGYQETQYF
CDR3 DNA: TGTGCCTGGGGGACTAGCGGGTACCAAGAGACCCAGTACTTC

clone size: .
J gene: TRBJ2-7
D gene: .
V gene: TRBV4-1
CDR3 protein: CASSPEVHLTLYEQYF
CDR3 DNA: TGCGCCAGCAGCCCGGAGGTCCACTTGACCCTCTACGAGCAGTACTTC

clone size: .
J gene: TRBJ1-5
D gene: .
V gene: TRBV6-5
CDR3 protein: CASVWDRLSQPQHF
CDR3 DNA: TGTGCCAGCGTTTGGGACCGCCTCTCACAGCCCCAGCATTTT

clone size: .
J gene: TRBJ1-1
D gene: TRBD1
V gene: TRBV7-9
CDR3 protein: CASSWDRLNTEAFF
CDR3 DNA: TGTGCCAGCAGCTGGGACAGACTGAACACTGAAGCTTTCTTT

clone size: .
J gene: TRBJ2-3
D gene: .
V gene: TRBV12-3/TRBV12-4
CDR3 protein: CASSSRGGTQYF
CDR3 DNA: TGTGCCAGCAGTTCTCGAGGAGGGACGCAGTATTTT

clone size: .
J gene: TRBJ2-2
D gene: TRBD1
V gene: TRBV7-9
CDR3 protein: CASSGGTGRLELFF
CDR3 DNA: TGTGCCAGCAGCGGCGGGACAGGGAGGTTGGAGCTGTTTTTT

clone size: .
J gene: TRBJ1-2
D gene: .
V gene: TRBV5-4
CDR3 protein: CASSLSGNSTF
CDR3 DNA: TGTGCCAGCAGCTTGAGTGGCAACTCCACCTTC

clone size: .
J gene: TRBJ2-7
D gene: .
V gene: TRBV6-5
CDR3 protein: CASEGHRAYEQYF
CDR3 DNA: TGTGCCAGCGAAGGACATCGGGCCTACGAGCAGTACTTC

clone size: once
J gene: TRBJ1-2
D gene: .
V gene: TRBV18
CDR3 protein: CASSPPVQVGGYTF
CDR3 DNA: TGTGCCAGCTCACCACCGGTCCAGGTGGGTGGCTACACCTTC

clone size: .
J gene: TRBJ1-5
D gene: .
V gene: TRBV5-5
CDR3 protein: CASSLVQGVDGPQHF
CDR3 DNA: TGTGCCAGCAGCTTGGTACAGGGTGTAGATGGGCCCCAGCATTTT

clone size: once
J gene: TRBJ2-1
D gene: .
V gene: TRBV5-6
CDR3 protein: CASSSDYYNEQFF
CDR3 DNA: TGTGCCAGCAGCTCCGATTACTACAATGAGCAGTTCTTC

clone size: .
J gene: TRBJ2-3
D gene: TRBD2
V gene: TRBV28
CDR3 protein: CASSLGVVAGTTDTQYF
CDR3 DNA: TGTGCCAGCAGTTTAGGGGTGGTAGCGGGGACCACAGATACGCAGTATTTT

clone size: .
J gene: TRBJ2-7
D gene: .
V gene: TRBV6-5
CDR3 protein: CASRIRYEQYF
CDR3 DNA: TGTGCCAGCAGGATCCGCTACGAGCAGTACTTC

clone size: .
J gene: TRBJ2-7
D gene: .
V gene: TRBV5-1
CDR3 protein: CASRLMDPSDEQYF
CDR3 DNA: TGCGCCAGCAGGCTCATGGACCCCTCCGACGAGCAGTACTTC

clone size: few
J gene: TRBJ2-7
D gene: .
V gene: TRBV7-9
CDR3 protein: CASLGAAYEQYF
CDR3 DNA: TGTGCCAGTCTGGGGGCAGCCTACGAGCAGTACTTC